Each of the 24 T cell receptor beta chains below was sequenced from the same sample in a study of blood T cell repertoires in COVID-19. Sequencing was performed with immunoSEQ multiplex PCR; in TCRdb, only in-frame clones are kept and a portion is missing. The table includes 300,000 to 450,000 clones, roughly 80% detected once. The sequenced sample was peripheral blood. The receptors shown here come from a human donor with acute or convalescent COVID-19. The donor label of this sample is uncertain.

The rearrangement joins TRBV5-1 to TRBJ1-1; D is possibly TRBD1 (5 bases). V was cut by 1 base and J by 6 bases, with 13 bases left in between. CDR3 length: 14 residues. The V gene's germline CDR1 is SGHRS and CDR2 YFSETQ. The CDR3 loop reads CASSLFRGAAEAFF. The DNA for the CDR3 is TGCGCCAGCAGCTTGTTCCGCGGGGCCGCTGAAGCTTTCTTT.

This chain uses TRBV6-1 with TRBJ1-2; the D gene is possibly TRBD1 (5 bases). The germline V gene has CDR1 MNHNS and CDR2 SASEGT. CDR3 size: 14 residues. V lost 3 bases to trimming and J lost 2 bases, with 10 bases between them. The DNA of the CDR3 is TGTGCCAGCAGTGAGGACAACCCGAACTATGGCTACACCTTC. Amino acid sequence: CASSEDNPNYGYTF.

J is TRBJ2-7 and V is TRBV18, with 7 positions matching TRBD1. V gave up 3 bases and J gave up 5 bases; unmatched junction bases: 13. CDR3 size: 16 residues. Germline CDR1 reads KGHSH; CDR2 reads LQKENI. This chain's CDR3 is CASSPYDRDPRNEQYF. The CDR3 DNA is TGTGCCAGCTCACCCTACGACAGGGACCCCCGAAACGAGCAGTACTTC.

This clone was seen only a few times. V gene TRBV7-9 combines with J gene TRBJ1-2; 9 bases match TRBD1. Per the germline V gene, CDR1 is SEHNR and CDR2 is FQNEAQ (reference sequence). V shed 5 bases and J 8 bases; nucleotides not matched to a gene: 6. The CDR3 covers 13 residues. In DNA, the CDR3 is TGTGCCAGCAGCCCCGGACAGGGGTCCGGCTACACCTTC. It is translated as CASSPGQGSGYTF.

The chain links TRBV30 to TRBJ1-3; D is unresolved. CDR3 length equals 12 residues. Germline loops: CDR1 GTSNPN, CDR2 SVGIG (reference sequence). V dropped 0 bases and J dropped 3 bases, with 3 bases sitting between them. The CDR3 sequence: CAWSVHGNTIYF. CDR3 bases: TGTGCCTGGAGTGTACATGGAAACACCATATATTTT.

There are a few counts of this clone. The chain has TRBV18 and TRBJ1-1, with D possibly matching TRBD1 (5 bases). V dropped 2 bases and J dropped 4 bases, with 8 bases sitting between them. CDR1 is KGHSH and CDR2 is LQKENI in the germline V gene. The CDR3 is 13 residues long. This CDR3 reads CASSPGRATEAFF. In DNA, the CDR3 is TGTGCCAGCTCACCAGGCAGGGCCACTGAAGCTTTCTTT.

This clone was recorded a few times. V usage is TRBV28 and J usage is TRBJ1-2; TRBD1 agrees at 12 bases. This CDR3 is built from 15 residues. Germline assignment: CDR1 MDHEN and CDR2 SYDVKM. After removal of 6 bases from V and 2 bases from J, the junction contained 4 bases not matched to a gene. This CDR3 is CASRAGTGGNYGYTF. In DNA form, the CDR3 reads TGTGCCAGCAGGGCCGGGACAGGGGGCAACTATGGCTACACCTTC.

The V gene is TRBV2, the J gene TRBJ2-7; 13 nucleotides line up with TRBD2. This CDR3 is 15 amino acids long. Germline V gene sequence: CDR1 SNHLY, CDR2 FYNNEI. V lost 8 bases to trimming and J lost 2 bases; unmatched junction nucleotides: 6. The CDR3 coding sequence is TGTGCCAGCCGGCGAGGACTAGCGGGGGCCTACGAGCAGTACTTC. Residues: CASRRGLAGAYEQYF.

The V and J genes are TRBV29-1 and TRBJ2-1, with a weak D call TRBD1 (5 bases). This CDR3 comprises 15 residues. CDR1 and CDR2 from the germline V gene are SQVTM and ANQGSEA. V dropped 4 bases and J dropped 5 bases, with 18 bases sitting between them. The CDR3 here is CSVVGAYARDNEQFF. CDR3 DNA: TGCAGCGTTGTTGGGGCCTACGCCCGGGACAATGAGCAGTTCTTC.

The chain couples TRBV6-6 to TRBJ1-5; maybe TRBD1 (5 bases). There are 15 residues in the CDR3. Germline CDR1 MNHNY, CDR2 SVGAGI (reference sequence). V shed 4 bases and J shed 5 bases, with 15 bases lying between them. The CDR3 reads CASSSSQGPDQPQHF. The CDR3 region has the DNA TGTGCCAGCAGTTCATCGCAGGGCCCCGATCAGCCCCAGCATTTT.

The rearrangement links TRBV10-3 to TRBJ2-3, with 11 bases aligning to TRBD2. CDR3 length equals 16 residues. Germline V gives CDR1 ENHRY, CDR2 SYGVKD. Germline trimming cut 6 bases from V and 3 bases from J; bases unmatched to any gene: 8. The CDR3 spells CAIRDPGLAATDTQYF. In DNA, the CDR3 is TGTGCCATCAGAGACCCGGGACTAGCGGCTACAGATACGCAGTATTTT.

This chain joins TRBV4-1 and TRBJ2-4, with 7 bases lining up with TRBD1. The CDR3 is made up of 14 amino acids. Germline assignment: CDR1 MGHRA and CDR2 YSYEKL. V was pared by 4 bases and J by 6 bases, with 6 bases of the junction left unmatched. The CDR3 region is CASSPTGVGNIQYF. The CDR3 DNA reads TGCGCCAGCAGCCCCACAGGGGTGGGAAACATTCAGTACTTC.

CDR3 bases: TGTGCCAGCAGCACGGACAGGGGTCTTGAAGCTTTCTTT. Translation gives CASSTDRGLEAFF. The J gene is TRBJ1-1, the V gene TRBV3-1 (or the pseudogene TRBV3-2), with TRBD1 matching 9 bases. V shed 5 bases and J 7 bases; nucleotides not matched to a gene: 5. The CDR3 runs 13 residues. Germline V gene sequence: CDR1 LGHDT, CDR2 YNNKEL (reference sequence).

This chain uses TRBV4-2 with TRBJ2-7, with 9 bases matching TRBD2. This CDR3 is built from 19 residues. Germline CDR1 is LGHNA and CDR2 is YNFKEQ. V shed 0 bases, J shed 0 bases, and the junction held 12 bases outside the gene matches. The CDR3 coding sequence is TGTGCCAGCAGCCAAGATGTAGGCGGGGGGGCGGGCCTCTCCTACGAGCAGTACTTC. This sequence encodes CASSQDVGGGAGLSYEQYF.

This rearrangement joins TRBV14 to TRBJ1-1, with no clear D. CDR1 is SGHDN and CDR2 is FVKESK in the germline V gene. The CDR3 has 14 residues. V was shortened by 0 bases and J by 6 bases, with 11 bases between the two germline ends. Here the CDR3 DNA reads TGTGCCAGCAGCCAAGATCCCTACGCCTCTGAAGCTTTCTTT. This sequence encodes CASSQDPYASEAFF. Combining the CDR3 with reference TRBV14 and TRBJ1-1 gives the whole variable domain EAGVTQFPSHSVIEKGQTVTLRCDPISGHDNLYWYRRVMGKEIKFLLHFVKESKQDESGMPNNRFLAERTGGTYSTLKVQPAELEDSGVYFCASSQDPYASEAFFGQGTRLTVV.

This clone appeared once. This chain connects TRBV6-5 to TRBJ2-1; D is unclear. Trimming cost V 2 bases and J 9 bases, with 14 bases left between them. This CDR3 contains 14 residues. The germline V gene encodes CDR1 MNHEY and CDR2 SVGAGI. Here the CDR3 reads CASSYEARLSEQFF. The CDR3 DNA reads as TGTGCCAGCAGTTACGAAGCCCGGTTAAGTGAGCAGTTCTTC.

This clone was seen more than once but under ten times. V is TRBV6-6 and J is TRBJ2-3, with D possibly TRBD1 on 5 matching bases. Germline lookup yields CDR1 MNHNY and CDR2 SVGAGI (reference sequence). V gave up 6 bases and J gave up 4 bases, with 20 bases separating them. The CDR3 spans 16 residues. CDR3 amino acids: CASSSGAARLSDTQYF. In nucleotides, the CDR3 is TGTGCCAGCAGCTCTGGGGCAGCCCGTTTATCAGATACGCAGTATTTT.

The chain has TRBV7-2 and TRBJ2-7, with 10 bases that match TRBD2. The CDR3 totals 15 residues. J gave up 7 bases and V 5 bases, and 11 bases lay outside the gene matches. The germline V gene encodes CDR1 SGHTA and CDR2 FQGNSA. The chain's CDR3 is CASSLRAGGMGEQYF. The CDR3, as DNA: TGTGCCAGCAGCCTAAGAGCGGGAGGGATGGGAGAGCAGTACTTC.

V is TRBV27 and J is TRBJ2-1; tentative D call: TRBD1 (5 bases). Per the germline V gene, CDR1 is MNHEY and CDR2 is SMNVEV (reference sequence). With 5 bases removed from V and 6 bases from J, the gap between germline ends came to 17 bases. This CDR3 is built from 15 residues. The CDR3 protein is CASSKGAVGANEQFF. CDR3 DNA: TGTGCCAGCAGTAAAGGGGCGGTGGGCGCCAATGAGCAGTTCTTC.

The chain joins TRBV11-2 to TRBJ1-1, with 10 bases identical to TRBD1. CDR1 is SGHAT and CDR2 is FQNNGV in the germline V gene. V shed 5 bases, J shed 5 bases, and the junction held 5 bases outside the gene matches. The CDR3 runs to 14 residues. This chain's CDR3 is CASSVPGQGTEAFF. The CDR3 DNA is TGTGCCAGCAGCGTACCGGGACAGGGGACTGAAGCTTTCTTT.

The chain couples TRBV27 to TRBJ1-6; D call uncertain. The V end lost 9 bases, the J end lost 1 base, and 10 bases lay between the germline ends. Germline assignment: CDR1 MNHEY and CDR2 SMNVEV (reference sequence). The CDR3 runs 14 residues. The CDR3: CASRLESYNSPLHF. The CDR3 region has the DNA TGTGCCAGTCGGCTAGAGTCCTATAATTCACCCCTCCACTTT.

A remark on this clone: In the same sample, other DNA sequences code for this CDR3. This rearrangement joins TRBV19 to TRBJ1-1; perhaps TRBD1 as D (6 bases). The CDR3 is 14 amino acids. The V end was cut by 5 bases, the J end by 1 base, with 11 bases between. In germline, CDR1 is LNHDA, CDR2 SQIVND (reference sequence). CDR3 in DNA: TGTGCCAGTAGTTACAGGGCCCGGAACACTGAAGCTTTCTTT. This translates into CASSYRARNTEAFF.

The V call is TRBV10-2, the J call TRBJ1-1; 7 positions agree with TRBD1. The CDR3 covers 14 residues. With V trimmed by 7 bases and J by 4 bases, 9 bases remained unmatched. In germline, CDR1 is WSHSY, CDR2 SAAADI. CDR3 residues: CASTPDRRGTEAFF. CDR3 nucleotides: TGCGCCAGCACCCCGGACAGGAGGGGCACTGAAGCTTTCTTT.

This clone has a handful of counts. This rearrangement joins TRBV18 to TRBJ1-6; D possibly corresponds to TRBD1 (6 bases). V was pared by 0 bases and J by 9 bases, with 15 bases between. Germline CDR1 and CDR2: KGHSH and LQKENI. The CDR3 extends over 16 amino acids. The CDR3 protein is CASSPPGLIRGSPLHF. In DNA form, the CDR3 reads TGTGCCAGCTCACCACCGGGCCTTATCAGGGGTTCACCCCTCCACTTT. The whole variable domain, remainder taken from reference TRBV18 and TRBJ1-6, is NAGVMQNPRHLVRRRGQEARLRCSPMKGHSHVYWYRQLPEEGLKFMVYLQKENIIDESGMPKERFSAEFPKEGPSILRIQQVVRGDSAAYFCASSPPGLIRGSPLHFGNGTRLTVT.